The rows below give T cell receptor beta chains drawn from one sample of a study of blood T cell repertoires in COVID-19. Assay used: immunoSEQ multiplex PCR; TCRdb lists only in-frame clones, some missing. The table shows 250,000 to 300,000 clones, with 87% occurring only once. The sequenced material came from peripheral blood. These receptors were collected from a woman in her fifties or sixties who had recovered from COVID-19. CDR3s leave out the opening cysteine and the closing phenylalanine or tryptophan.

V	J	CDR3
TRBV24-1	TRBJ2-2	ATSDSGRENTGELF
TRBV5-1	TRBJ2-1	ASSLERGAKGQL
TRBV10-3	TRBJ1-2	AISVQGAYT
TRBV19	TRBJ1-2	ASSISHGYT
TRBV29-1	TRBJ2-7	SVGQGIYEQY
TRBV5-6	TRBJ1-1	ASSLAGGSTEAF
TRBV19	TRBJ2-7	ASSPRDTYEQY
TRBV5-1	TRBJ2-5	ASSWGGAGAGQETQY
TRBV5-1	TRBJ2-7	ASSLVGGRYEQY
TRBV5-1	TRBJ2-3	ASSLGQGADTQY
TRBV7-6	TRBJ2-2	ASSFISGEGTGELF
TRBV19	TRBJ2-3	ASSVRQGGLTDTQY
TRBV13	TRBJ2-1	ASSLSRSYNEQF
TRBV18	TRBJ1-1	ASSPRQNTEAF
TRBV5-1	TRBJ2-3	ASSRTGGGLPPTDTQY
TRBV6-2/TRBV6-3	TRBJ2-1	ASSSGAGDYNEQF
TRBV5-1	TRBJ1-2	ASSLGEVQRGYT
TRBV25-1	TRBJ1-6	ASSDERTGVSPLH
TRBV7-3	TRBJ2-6	ASSRQGASGANVLT
TRBV29-1	TRBJ2-7	SVEVPGQGYEQY
TRBV4-2	TRBJ2-2	ASSQGRQGGTGELF
TRBV7-9	TRBJ1-1	ASNHPAGQGSIPNTEAF
TRBV5-8	TRBJ2-1	ASSSPPWTSGDNEQF
TRBV7-2	TRBJ2-1	ASSDPGTYNEQF
TRBV5-4	TRBJ1-2	ASRIGTGART
TRBV18	TRBJ2-6	ASSPRAGANVLT
TRBV24-1	TRBJ2-5	ATSPTGGNPQETQY
TRBV9	TRBJ2-1	ASKSRSPTSGGSSYNEQF
TRBV27	TRBJ2-1	ASRLAGGPYNEQF
TRBV27	TRBJ1-1	ASPSRNTEAF
TRBV6-5	TRBJ1-5	ASSSLPGSNQPQH
TRBV5-4	TRBJ2-1	ASSLASGTYYNEQF
TRBV5-1	TRBJ2-1	ASRPVGGSYNEQF
TRBV28	TRBJ1-4	ASSLSRTGSATNEKLF
TRBV7-9	TRBJ2-7	ASSSRLAVMGEQY
TRBV7-9	TRBJ1-1	ASSSQGGTEAF
TRBV24-1	TRBJ2-7	ATSEGTGPYEQY
TRBV12-5	TRBJ1-1	ASGSDDLRGAPNSEAF
TRBV6-1	TRBJ2-5	ASSESAGGPEETQY
TRBV14	TRBJ1-3	ASSQVRTGRGNTIY
TRBV6-5	TRBJ1-2	ASRGARGGGYGYT
TRBV14	TRBJ1-2	ASSRAGPYGYT
TRBV7-2	TRBJ1-4	ASSLRGLNEKLF
TRBV5-4	TRBJ1-1	ASSLGQGSGTEAF
TRBV19	TRBJ1-1	ASRPLSSASVNTEAF
TRBV30	TRBJ2-1	AWSLGGYNEQF
TRBV6-2/TRBV6-3	TRBJ2-7	ASSPQPTLYEQY
TRBV3-1/TRBV3-2	TRBJ2-7	ASSQDGGGIEYEQY
TRBV30	TRBJ1-4	ASTGRDEKLF
TRBV19	TRBJ2-7	ASSPTGQGSHEQY
TRBV19	TRBJ1-1	ASLSRDREFTGAF
TRBV6-5	TRBJ2-6	ASSYRPSSGANVLT